This is a list of T cell receptor beta chains from one sample in a study of shared clonotypes between healthy human individuals. Sequencing used immunoSEQ multiplex PCR; TCRdb keeps in-frame clones, though not all of them. The data hold about 2.1 million clones, with over 85% observed a single time. Sequencing was performed on naive CD8+ T cells from PBMCs. The receptors were gathered from a man in his late teens or twenties in good health. Some clones in this sample may be carry-over from other donors' samples. CDR3s include the opening cysteine and the closing phenylalanine or tryptophan. Each record gives: V gene, J gene, clone size, D gene, CDR3 DNA, CDR3 protein. D genes are given only for firm matches. Clone sizes are given selectively: once, few, many, or a class where the clone is expanded.

TRBV19	TRBJ2-1	many	.	TGTGCCAGTAGTGCCGGGACTTTTAGTGAGCAGTTCTTC	CASSAGTFSEQFF
TRBV28	TRBJ1-6	.	.	TGTGCCAGCAGTTTAGGGACTTCCAATTCACCCCTCCACTTT	CASSLGTSNSPLHF
TRBV14	TRBJ2-7	.	.	TGTGCCAGCAGCCCTGGATTCGAGCAGTACTTC	CASSPGFEQYF
TRBV5-6	TRBJ2-1	.	TRBD2	TGTGCCAGCGGAGCGGGAGCCCCCCATGAGCAGTTCTTC	CASGAGAPHEQFF
TRBV5-1	TRBJ1-2	.	TRBD1	TGCGCCAGCAGCTGGACAGGCGAAAACTATGGCTACACCTTC	CASSWTGENYGYTF
TRBV11-2	TRBJ2-7	.	.	TGTGCCAGCAGCTCAGGACAAGGGTTCACCTACGAGCAGTACTTC	CASSSGQGFTYEQYF
TRBV28	TRBJ2-5	.	.	TGTGCCAGCAGTCCCTGGGACGGTGAGACCCAGTACTTC	CASSPWDGETQYF
TRBV27	TRBJ2-7	.	TRBD1	TGTGCCAGCAGCTTGATGAAGGGGGCGGGCGAGCAGTACTTC	CASSLMKGAGEQYF
TRBV4-1	TRBJ2-7	once	.	TGCGCCAGCAGCCAAGTTGATGGCGGGATGACCTACGAGCAGTACTTC	CASSQVDGGMTYEQYF
TRBV15	TRBJ2-3	.	TRBD1	TGTGCCACCAGCACCCTACAGGGGGCGAGAACAGATACGCAGTATTTT	CATSTLQGARTDTQYF
TRBV28	TRBJ2-4	.	TRBD2	TGTGCCAGCAGTTTATTTTTACTAGCGGGATCCTCGTACCTGGCCAAAAACATTCAGTACTTC	CASSLFLLAGSSYLAKNIQYF
TRBV5-1	TRBJ2-7	.	.	TGCGCCAGCAGCTTGTCCGGGGCTACAGGCGAGCAGTACTTC	CASSLSGATGEQYF
TRBV28	TRBJ1-5	.	TRBD1	TGTGCCAGCAGTTTACTACAGGGGGGGAATCAGCCCCAGCATTTT	CASSLLQGGNQPQHF
TRBV7-9	TRBJ2-5	.	.	TGTGCCAGCAGCTTAGTGTCCCCTTCCGGGGGCGAGACCCAGTACTTC	CASSLVSPSGGETQYF
TRBV11-2	TRBJ1-2	.	.	TGTGCCACGGGGGGGAAGTCTGGCTACACCTTC	CATGGKSGYTF
TRBV5-6	TRBJ2-3	.	.	TGTGCCAGCAGCTTGGCCGGTGATACGCAGTATTTT	CASSLAGDTQYF
TRBV7-3	TRBJ2-7	.	TRBD2	TGTGCCAGCAGCTTATCCCCCATTAGCGGGTTCGCCTACGAGCAGTACTTC	CASSLSPISGFAYEQYF
TRBV19	TRBJ1-2	.	TRBD1	TGTGCCAGTAGTATAGGCCGGACAGGGGGCGCTTATGGCTACACCTTC	CASSIGRTGGAYGYTF
TRBV28	TRBJ2-1	.	.	TGTGCCAGCAGTTTATCACTCGGGGCCCTCTCTACCAGGTTCTTC	CASSLSLGALSTRFF
TRBV9	TRBJ2-3	.	.	TGTGCCAGCAAGGGACGGAGGGGGGATACGCAGTATTTT	CASKGRRGDTQYF
TRBV9	TRBJ2-3	.	TRBD2	TGTGCCAGCAGCGTAGGAGCGGGAGCGAAACCAGATACGCAGTATTTT	CASSVGAGAKPDTQYF
TRBV10-3	TRBJ2-5	.	TRBD2	TGTGCCATCAGTGAGGGTATCAGCGAGAGGGAGGGCTTGGAGACCCAGTACTTC	CAISEGISEREGLETQYF
TRBV7-3	TRBJ2-1	once	TRBD2	TGTGCCAGCAGCGTCCGGACTAGCGCGTCCTACAATGAGCAGTTCTTC	CASSVRTSASYNEQFF
TRBV4-1	TRBJ2-7	.	.	TGCGCCAGCAGCTTGGGGCGGAGCTCCTACGAGCAGTACTTC	CASSLGRSSYEQYF
TRBV11-2	TRBJ1-5	.	.	TGTGCCAGCAGCTTAGTACCCGGGGAACGGGGGCAGCCCCAGCATTTT	CASSLVPGERGQPQHF
TRBV9	TRBJ2-1	.	.	TGTGCCAGCAGCGTAGGAACGGGAGTGTACAATGAGCAGTTCTTC	CASSVGTGVYNEQFF
TRBV28	TRBJ2-1	.	TRBD2	TGTGCCAGTGGGTCCTTAGCGGGAGAAGATAATGAGCAGTTCTTC	CASGSLAGEDNEQFF
TRBV4-1	TRBJ2-7	.	.	TGCGCCAGCAGCCAAGAAGAGAAGCAGACTGCCTACTACGAGCAGTACTTC	CASSQEEKQTAYYEQYF
TRBV2	TRBJ2-7	.	.	TGTGCCAGCAGTGAAACAACGGGACTGGTCTCCTACGAGCAGTACTTC	CASSETTGLVSYEQYF
TRBV11-2	TRBJ2-5	.	.	TGTGCCAGCAGCTTAGAAACAGCTCTCCAAGAGACCCAGTACTTC	CASSLETALQETQYF
TRBV7-9	TRBJ2-7	.	TRBD2	TGTGCCAGCAGGCCGGGGGGGAGCTACGAGCAGTACTTC	CASRPGGSYEQYF